The 27 T cell receptor beta chains below were found in one sample sequenced in a study of T cell responses to AZD1222 COVID-19 vaccine. Sequenced by immunoSEQ multiplex PCR; TCRdb stores in-frame clones only, minus some. The sample gives some 96,000 clones, about 87% of which show up once; 15% to 20% is in the top ten. Sequences were derived from peripheral blood, sampled on day 0 of AZD1222 vaccination. The receptors originated from an adult in good health.

This clone was detected once. The V call is TRBV19, the J call TRBJ2-1; the D gene is possibly TRBD2 (6 bases). The CDR3 spans 14 residues. The V and J ends lost 3 bases and 7 bases respectively, with 13 bases between them. Germline-derived CDR1 and CDR2 are LNHDA and SQIVND (reference sequence). The CDR3 protein is CASSMMGLENEQFF. In nucleotides, the CDR3 is TGTGCCAGTAGTATGATGGGACTCGAGAATGAGCAGTTCTTC.

This rearrangement joins TRBV10-2 to TRBJ2-1; D not resolved. V dropped 5 bases and J dropped 7 bases, with 6 bases sitting between them. The CDR3 extends over 11 amino acids. CDR1 WSHSY and CDR2 SAAADI come from the germline V gene. CDR3 in amino acids: CASSRKNEQFF. CDR3 nucleotides: TGCGCCAGCAGTAGGAAGAATGAGCAGTTCTTC.

The chain has TRBV3-1 (or the pseudogene TRBV3-2) and TRBJ1-2; 7 bases are a match to TRBD1. Looked up from germline, CDR1 is LGHDT and CDR2 is YNNKEL (reference sequence). V dropped 4 bases and J dropped 8; count of bases not matched to a gene: 10. CDR3 size: 14 residues. The CDR3 here is CASSLLTGRDGYTF. In DNA form, the CDR3 reads TGTGCCAGCAGCCTCTTGACAGGGAGGGACGGCTACACCTTC.

This chain links TRBV5-6 with TRBJ2-7; the D gene is possibly TRBD2 (6 bases). This CDR3 region has 15 residues. The germline V gene has CDR1 SGHDT and CDR2 YYEEEE. V lost 6 bases and J lost 3, with 19 bases in between. CDR3: CASTLGPSGDYEQYF. The CDR3 region has the DNA TGTGCCAGCACCCTCGGCCCCTCGGGGGACTACGAGCAGTACTTC.

J is TRBJ2-3 and V is TRBV2, with D possibly matching TRBD2 (6 bases). CDR3 length: 15 residues. Trimming took off 4 bases at V and 2 bases at J, with 13 bases between the two ends. CDR1 is SNHLY, CDR2 FYNNEI, per germline. In nucleotides, the CDR3 is TGTGCCAGCAGTGCAATAGCGGAGTTCACAGATACGCAGTATTTT. This sequence encodes CASSAIAEFTDTQYF.

The genes are TRBV6-5 and TRBJ2-7, with a weak D call TRBD2 (6 bases). Trimming took 5 bases from V and 4 from J, leaving 12 bases between them. CDR3 length equals 13 residues. CDR1 is MNHEY and CDR2 is SVGAGI in the germline V gene. CDR3 in amino acids: CASSIAVLYEQYF. In DNA form, the CDR3 reads TGTGCCAGCAGTATAGCGGTCTTATACGAGCAGTACTTC.

The rearrangement links TRBV4-1 to TRBJ2-1; the D call may be TRBD1 or TRBD2 (5 bases each). This CDR3 region has 12 residues. V was pared by 0 bases and J by 14 bases, with 11 bases between. The germline V gene encodes CDR1 MGHRA and CDR2 YSYEKL. For the CDR3, the DNA is TGCGCCAGCAGCCAAGAAGGGACCCTGGAGTTCTTC. It yields the protein CASSQEGTLEFF.

The gene calls are TRBV21-1 and TRBJ1-5. TRBV21-1 represents a pseudogene. This CDR3 has 15 residues. In DNA, the CDR3 is TGTGCCAGCAGCAATCGGGACTCCGATAATCAGCCCCAGCATTTT. As protein: CASSNRDSDNQPQHF.

This clone has just a few counts. The CDR3 spells CASSTEIEGQYF. For the CDR3, the DNA is TGTGCCAGCAGCACTGAGATCGAGGGGCAGTACTTC. This sequence joins TRBV6-2 or TRBV6-3 and TRBJ2-7, with D possibly TRBD2 on 5 matching bases. Trimming took off 6 bases at V and 9 bases at J, with 15 bases between the two ends. This CDR3 contains 12 residues. CDR1 and CDR2 (germline): MNHEY, SVGEGT.

The genes are TRBV15 and TRBJ1-1; TRBD1 is a possible D gene (6 bases). Between the trimmed V and J ends, which lost 0 bases and 2 bases, there was a span of 10 bases. The CDR3 runs to 15 residues. Germline CDR1 and CDR2: LNHNV and YYDKDF (reference sequence). The CDR3 here is CATSREQGGNTEAFF. The DNA of the CDR3 is TGTGCCACCAGCAGAGAACAGGGAGGAAACACTGAAGCTTTCTTT.

The chain recombines TRBV19 with TRBJ2-1, with TRBD2 matching 9 bases. Per germline, CDR1 LNHDA and CDR2 SQIVND (reference sequence). The CDR3 is 15 residues long. V lost 7 bases to trimming and J lost 4 bases; unmatched junction nucleotides: 8. The CDR3, as DNA: TGTGCCAGTAACACTCCGGGACTAGCTTACAATGAGCAGTTCTTC. Its protein is CASNTPGLAYNEQFF.

This chain joins TRBV6-5 and TRBJ2-6; D is unclear. The V gene lost 4 bases and the J gene lost 0 bases, with 7 bases spanning the gap. The germline gives CDR1 MNHEY, CDR2 SVGAGI. This CDR3 region has 15 residues. In DNA, the CDR3 is TGTGCCAGCAGTTCACAGAGCTCTGGGGCCAACGTCCTGACTTTC. This sequence encodes CASSSQSSGANVLTF.

Here the CDR3 reads CASSPGTNGGYEQYF. CDR3 sequence (DNA): TGTGCCAGCAGCCCCGGGACTAACGGGGGTTACGAGCAGTACTTC. J is TRBJ2-7 and V is TRBV6-5; the match to TRBD2 covers 7 bases. The CDR3 runs to 15 residues. Per germline, CDR1 MNHEY and CDR2 SVGAGI. V trimming: 6 bases; J trimming: 4 bases; junction bases outside the gene matches: 12.

The chain carries TRBV4-1 and TRBJ1-1; D is unresolved. CDR1 is MGHRA, CDR2 YSYEKL, per germline. The CDR3 length is 13 residues. V lost 0 bases to trimming and J lost 7 bases, with 9 bases between them. CDR3: CASSQDQHVEAFF. The CDR3, as DNA: TGCGCCAGCAGCCAAGATCAACACGTTGAAGCTTTCTTT.

J is TRBJ2-3 and V is TRBV7-3; TRBD2 agrees at 9 bases. The V and J ends lost 5 bases and 6 bases, in that order; junction bases with no gene match: 6. In germline, CDR1 is SGHTA, CDR2 FQGTGA. The CDR3 consists of 14 residues. The CDR3 loop reads CASSQSGGRDTQYF. CDR3 DNA sequence: TGTGCCAGCAGCCAGAGCGGGGGGCGGGATACGCAGTATTTT.

The CDR3 DNA reads TGTGCCAGCAGTCCATTCGACAGGGGCACTGAAGCTTTCTTT. Its translation is CASSPFDRGTEAFF. The V and J genes are TRBV28 and TRBJ1-1; 8 bases fit TRBD1. Germline V CDR1 and CDR2: MDHEN, SYDVKM. CDR3 length: 14 amino acids. The V gene end was trimmed by 5 bases and the J gene end by 4 bases; junction bases not matched to a gene: 6.

V and J are TRBV2 and TRBJ2-7; the D gene is possibly TRBD1 (5 bases). Trimming took 1 base from V and 6 from J, leaving 13 bases between them. CDR1 is SNHLY, CDR2 FYNNEI, per germline. CDR3 size: 14 residues. This chain's CDR3 is CASSEGARAREQYF. CDR3 DNA sequence: TGTGCCAGCAGTGAAGGCGCCAGGGCCCGCGAGCAGTACTTC.

In this sample, this clone turned up once. The rearrangement uses TRBV4-1 and TRBJ2-7; 7 bases fit TRBD1. Germline loops: CDR1 MGHRA, CDR2 YSYEKL. The J segment lost 1 base and the V segment lost 3 bases, leaving 6 bases of the junction unmatched. This CDR3 has 15 residues. The CDR3 reads CASSHLTGKSYEQYF. For the CDR3, the DNA is TGCGCCAGCAGCCACTTGACAGGGAAATCCTACGAGCAGTACTTC.

In this sample, this clone turned up a few times. This chain joins TRBV7-9 and TRBJ2-7, with TRBD1 matching 7 bases. Germline CDR1 is SEHNR and CDR2 is FQNEAQ (reference sequence). The V and J ends lost 5 bases and 2 bases, in that order; junction bases with no gene match: 12. The CDR3 spans 16 residues. This chain's CDR3 is CASSNRGGLGTYEQYF. As DNA, the CDR3 is TGTGCCAGCAGCAATAGAGGGGGCCTGGGGACCTACGAGCAGTACTTC.

This clone was counted only a few times. The chain couples TRBV3-1 (or the pseudogene TRBV3-2) to TRBJ1-2; 7 bases are a match to TRBD1. CDR1 and CDR2 from the germline V gene are LGHDT and YNNKEL (reference sequence). J lost 0 bases, V lost 4 bases, and 8 bases had no gene match. The CDR3 covers 16 residues. CDR3 in DNA: TGTGCCAGCAGCCTAGGGACAGCAGGTTCTAACTATGGCTACACCTTC. This gives the protein CASSLGTAGSNYGYTF.

A note on this clone: Other DNA sequences in this specimen translate into the identical CDR3. The chain employs TRBV7-2 and TRBJ2-7; maybe TRBD2 (5 bases). The CDR3 runs 11 residues. The V end lost 3 bases, the J end lost 7 bases, and 7 bases lay between the germline ends. CDR1 and CDR2 (germline): SGHTA, FQGNSA. The CDR3 loop is CASSLWEEQYF. The CDR3 region has the DNA TGTGCCAGCAGCTTGTGGGAGGAGCAGTACTTC. Looking up the rest from reference TRBV7-2 and TRBJ2-7 gives the full variable domain: GAGVSQSPSNKVTEKGKDVELRCDPISGHTALYWYRQSLGQGLEFLIYFQGNSAPDKSGLPSDRFSAERTGGSVSTLTIQRTQQEDSAVYLCASSLWEEQYFGPGTRLTVT.

J is TRBJ1-2 and V is TRBV6-5, with D uncertain. The CDR3 runs 15 residues. V lost 6 bases and J 5 bases, leaving 19 bases between the germline ends. Germline V CDR1 and CDR2: MNHEY, SVGAGI. The DNA of the CDR3 is TGTGCCAGCAGAGATGACCTGCTTTGGGAGTATGGCTACACCTTC. Protein sequence: CASRDDLLWEYGYTF.

This chain links TRBV5-1 with TRBJ1-1, with TRBD1 matching over 12 bases. J lost 4 bases, V lost 4 bases, and 5 bases had no gene match. CDR1 and CDR2 (germline): SGHRS, YFSETQ. The CDR3 covers 15 residues. CDR3 sequence: CASSRGQGAGTEAFF. The CDR3 DNA reads TGCGCCAGCAGCAGGGGACAGGGGGCTGGCACTGAAGCTTTCTTT.

This chain joins TRBV7-6 and TRBJ2-3, with 9 bases matching TRBD2. Looked up from germline, CDR1 is SGHVS and CDR2 is FNYEAQ. The CDR3 extends over 16 amino acids. J was trimmed by 2 bases and V by 2 bases; bases with no gene match: 5. CDR3 sequence: CASSLLVAGVTDTQYF. Here the CDR3 DNA reads TGTGCCAGCAGCTTATTAGTAGCGGGGGTCACAGATACGCAGTATTTT.

The CDR3 DNA reads as TGTGCCAGCAGCCCAGCTGGGTGGCAGGGAGCGGTTTTCTCTGGAAACACCATATATTTT. This codes for CASSPAGWQGAVFSGNTIYF. The rearrangement joins TRBV6-6 to TRBJ1-3; D is possibly TRBD1 (5 bases). CDR1 and CDR2 from the germline V gene are MNHNY and SVGAGI (reference sequence). V lost 6 bases to trimming and J lost 0 bases, with 27 bases between them. The CDR3 covers 20 residues.

V gene TRBV25-1 combines with J gene TRBJ2-6, with D unclear. Germline values: CDR1 MGHDK, CDR2 SYGVNS. The CDR3 contains 14 residues. V was pared by 4 bases and J by 1 base, with 5 bases between. The DNA of the CDR3 is TGTGCCAGCAGTGTCGGATCTGGGGCCAACGTCCTGACTTTC. It specifies CASSVGSGANVLTF.

The V gene is TRBV10-3, the J gene TRBJ2-7; no clear D. Between the trimmed V and J ends, which lost 2 bases and 4 bases, there was a span of 9 bases. This CDR3 is built from 13 residues. The germline V gene encodes CDR1 ENHRY and CDR2 SYGVKD. CDR3 sequence: CAISEGRPYEQYF. In DNA, the CDR3 is TGTGCCATCAGTGAGGGCAGACCGTACGAGCAGTACTTC.